The 20 T cell receptor beta chains reported below all come from one sample, sequenced in a study of OX40 agonist ivuxolimab in advanced cancers. Profiled with immunoSEQ multiplex PCR; TCRdb holds only in-frame clones, not every one. The sample lists 50,000 to 65,000 clones, approximately 85% occurring once. This sample comprised CD4+ or CD8+ T cells sorted from blood, obtained in a trial of the OX40 agonist ivuxolimab. The receptor source for this set is an adult with an advanced solid tumor such as melanoma, head and neck, liver or kidney cancer.

The gene calls are TRBV6-5 and TRBJ2-1; D ambiguous. V shed 0 bases and J shed 12 bases, with 9 bases lying between them. The germline V gene has CDR1 MNHEY and CDR2 SVGAGI. This CDR3 contains 12 residues. CDR3: CASSYSVAMQFF. For the CDR3, the DNA is TGTGCCAGCAGTTACTCGGTGGCTATGCAGTTCTTC.

This chain uses TRBV19 with TRBJ1-3, with D possibly being TRBD1 (5 bases). Germline V gene sequence: CDR1 LNHDA, CDR2 SQIVND (reference sequence). The CDR3 is 16 residues long. Trimming shortened V by 3 bases and J by 0 bases, and 12 bases separated the two germline ends. The CDR3 protein is CASSMEGAASGNTIYF. As DNA, the CDR3 is TGTGCCAGTAGTATGGAAGGGGCCGCCTCTGGAAACACCATATATTTT.

About this clone: Other DNA variants within this sample encode the same CDR3. This chain connects TRBV6-5 to TRBJ2-7; no reliable D call. Germline CDR1 is MNHEY and CDR2 is SVGAGI. Trimming took 0 bases from V and 3 from J, leaving 6 bases between them. The CDR3 runs to 13 residues. CDR3 residues: CASSYSKGYEQYF. CDR3 nucleotide sequence: TGTGCCAGCAGTTACTCGAAGGGCTACGAGCAGTACTTC.

This chain connects TRBV5-1 to TRBJ2-4, with 8 bases lining up with TRBD2. CDR1 and CDR2 from the germline V gene are SGHRS and YFSETQ. This CDR3 spans 15 amino acids. With V trimmed by 0 bases and J by 6 bases, 5 bases remained unmatched. The CDR3 DNA is TGCGCCAGCAGCTTGGAGAGCGGGGGCGGAAACATTCAGTACTTC. Its translation: CASSLESGGGNIQYF.

This chain connects TRBV2 to TRBJ1-6, with D possibly TRBD1 on 6 matching bases. This CDR3 has 15 residues. Trimming shortened V by 3 bases and J by 9 bases, and 15 bases separated the two germline ends. CDR1 is SNHLY, CDR2 FYNNEI, per germline. In DNA form, the CDR3 reads TGTGCCAGCAGTGATATGGGGGGCTCGGTTTCACCCCTCCACTTT. Its protein is CASSDMGGSVSPLHF.

The genes are TRBV6-1 and TRBJ2-5; D remains unclear. Germline-derived CDR1 and CDR2 are MNHNS and SASEGT. The germline V and J ends were trimmed by 10 bases and 3 bases, with 15 bases remaining between them. The CDR3 has 13 residues. CDR3 coding DNA: TGTGCCACCGCCCGGTGGCCAGAAGAGACCCAGTACTTC. Translating gives CATARWPEETQYF.

V usage is TRBV28 and J usage is TRBJ1-4, with D possibly matching TRBD1 (6 bases). The V end lost 10 bases, the J end lost 5 bases, and 8 bases lay between the germline ends. This CDR3 has 11 residues. Germline V gives CDR1 MDHEN, CDR2 SYDVKM. CDR3 protein: CATQGNEKLFF. The CDR3 DNA reads TGTGCCACCCAGGGGAATGAAAAACTGTTTTTT.

The chain links TRBV6-6 to TRBJ2-5; weak D call: TRBD2 (5 bases). CDR1 MNHNY and CDR2 SVGAGI come from the germline V gene (reference sequence). This CDR3 comprises 12 residues. The V end was cut by 4 bases, the J end by 9 bases, with 12 bases between. The CDR3 sequence: CASSFRAEAQYF. CDR3 coding DNA: TGTGCCAGCAGTTTTAGAGCGGAGGCCCAGTACTTC.

The chain couples TRBV19 to TRBJ2-2; weak D call: TRBD2 (5 bases). This CDR3 region has 15 residues. Looked up from germline, CDR1 is LNHDA and CDR2 is SQIVND (reference sequence). V was clipped by 8 bases and J by 4 bases, with 17 bases between them. This CDR3 reads CASQWRFPSTGELFF. Written as DNA, the CDR3 is TGTGCCAGTCAATGGAGGTTTCCGAGCACCGGGGAGCTGTTTTTT.

The chain combines TRBV5-4 with TRBJ2-7; D may match TRBD1 or TRBD2 (5 bases each). Between the trimmed V and J ends, which lost 4 bases and 0 bases, there was a span of 14 bases. In germline, CDR1 is SGHNT, CDR2 YYREEE (reference sequence). The CDR3 extends over 15 amino acids. As DNA, the CDR3 is TGTGCCAGCAGCCGCCCGGGACCGACCTCCTACGAGCAGTACTTC. Encoded protein: CASSRPGPTSYEQYF.

The chain has TRBV19 and TRBJ2-1; perhaps TRBD2 as D (6 bases). The length of the CDR3 is 12 residues. Between the trimmed V and J ends, which lost 5 bases and 6 bases, there was a span of 8 bases. Germline V gene lookup returns CDR1 LNHDA and CDR2 SQIVND (reference sequence). The CDR3 DNA sequence: TGTGCCAGTAGTCGTAGCGGCAATGAGCAGTTCTTC. This encodes CASSRSGNEQFF.

This chain links TRBV9 with TRBJ1-3; D is uncertain. Germline-derived CDR1 and CDR2 are SGDLS and YYNGEE. This CDR3 contains 15 residues. The germline V and J ends were trimmed by 0 bases and 0 bases, with 7 bases remaining between them. The CDR3 loop is CASSVEPHSGNTIYF. CDR3 DNA sequence: TGTGCCAGCAGCGTAGAACCGCACTCTGGAAACACCATATATTTT.

This chain uses TRBV7-8 with TRBJ2-3; D is undetermined. The length of the CDR3 is 12 residues. The V end was cut by 5 bases, the J end by 6 bases, with 9 bases between. The germline gives CDR1 SGHVS, CDR2 FQNEAQ. The CDR3 DNA sequence: TGTGCCAGCAGCCTGACCCGTGATACGCAGTATTTT. Amino acids: CASSLTRDTQYF.

V and J are TRBV10-3 and TRBJ1-1, with D maybe TRBD1 (5 bases). CDR3 length equals 13 residues. V lost 2 bases and J 8 bases, leaving 12 bases between the germline ends. The V gene's germline CDR1 is ENHRY and CDR2 SYGVKD. The CDR3 bases are TGTGCCATCAGTGAGACCCGGGACCTCGAAGCTTTCTTT. The encoded protein is CAISETRDLEAFF.

The rearrangement links TRBV7-2 to TRBJ2-5; tentative D call: TRBD1 (5 bases). The CDR3 is 15 residues long. Germline-derived CDR1 and CDR2 are SGHTA and FQGNSA. Trimming cost V 5 bases and J 7 bases, with 20 bases left between them. The CDR3 sequence: CASSQMPDGRGTQYF. CDR3 DNA: TGTGCCAGCAGCCAGATGCCCGACGGAAGGGGGACCCAGTACTTC.

The chain links TRBV6-5 to TRBJ1-3, with D uncertain. CDR3 length: 14 amino acids. V was pared by 0 bases and J by 2 bases, with 5 bases between. The germline V gene encodes CDR1 MNHEY and CDR2 SVGAGI. CDR3 DNA: TGTGCCAGCAGTTACTCGCGGGCTGGAAACACCATATATTTT. Protein sequence: CASSYSRAGNTIYF.

V gene TRBV5-1 combines with J gene TRBJ2-3; 7 bases align to TRBD1. From germline, CDR1 is SGHRS and CDR2 YFSETQ. Trimming at V came to 6 bases and at J to 0 bases, leaving 10 bases not matched to a gene. CDR3 size: 16 residues. CDR3 amino acids: CASTTDPGGSTDTQYF. The CDR3 nucleotides are TGCGCCAGCACCACTGATCCAGGGGGAAGCACAGATACGCAGTATTTT.

The rearrangement links TRBV12-2 to TRBJ1-5; TRBD1 is the table's D call, not checked against the DNA. TRBV12-2 is a recognized pseudogene. This CDR3 comprises 17 residues. The CDR3 region has the DNA TGTGCAAGTCGCTTAGCGATCCAGGGGATAAGCAATCAGCCCCAGCATTTT. Translation gives CASRLAIQGISNQPQHF.

The J gene is TRBJ1-5, the V gene TRBV19; D uncertain. The CDR3 runs 14 residues. The germline V gene encodes CDR1 LNHDA and CDR2 SQIVND (reference sequence). V gave up 4 bases and J gave up 4 bases, with 11 bases separating them. CDR3 in DNA: TGTGCCAGTAGTACCGATTTGGCAAATCAGCCCCAGCATTTT. Translating it yields CASSTDLANQPQHF.

A note on this clone: The same CDR3 arises from other DNA sequences in this sample as well. This chain links TRBV5-1 with TRBJ2-5, with TRBD1 as a possible D gene (5 bases). CDR3 length equals 14 residues. V was clipped by 0 bases and J by 4 bases, with 10 bases between them. CDR1 SGHRS and CDR2 YFSETQ come from the germline V gene. This chain's CDR3 is CASSLGTGGETQYF. The CDR3, as DNA: TGCGCCAGCAGCTTGGGTACAGGCGGAGAGACCCAGTACTTC.